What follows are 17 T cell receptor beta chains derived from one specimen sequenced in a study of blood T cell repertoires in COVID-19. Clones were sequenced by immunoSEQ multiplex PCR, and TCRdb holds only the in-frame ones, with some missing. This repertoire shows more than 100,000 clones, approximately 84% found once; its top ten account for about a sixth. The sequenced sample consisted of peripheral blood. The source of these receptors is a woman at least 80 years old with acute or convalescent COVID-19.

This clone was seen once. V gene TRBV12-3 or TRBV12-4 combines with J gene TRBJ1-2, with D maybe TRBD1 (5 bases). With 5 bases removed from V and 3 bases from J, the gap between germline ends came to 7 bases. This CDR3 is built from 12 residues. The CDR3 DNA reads TGTGCCAGCAGTCCGGGGGACTATGGCTACACCTTC. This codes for CASSPGDYGYTF.

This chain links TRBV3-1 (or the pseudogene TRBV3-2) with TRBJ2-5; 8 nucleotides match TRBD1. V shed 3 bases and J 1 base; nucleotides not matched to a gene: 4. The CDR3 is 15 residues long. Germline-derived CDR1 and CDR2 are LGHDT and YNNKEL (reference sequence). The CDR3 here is CASSQIGQGQETQYF. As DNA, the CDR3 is TGTGCCAGCAGCCAGATCGGACAGGGCCAAGAGACCCAGTACTTC.

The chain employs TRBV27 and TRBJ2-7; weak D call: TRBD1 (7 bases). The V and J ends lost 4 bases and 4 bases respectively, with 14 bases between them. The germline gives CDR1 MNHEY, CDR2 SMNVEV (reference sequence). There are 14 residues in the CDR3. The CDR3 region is CASSYRPGGYEQYF. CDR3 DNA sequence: TGTGCCAGCAGTTATCGGCCAGGGGGGTACGAGCAGTACTTC.

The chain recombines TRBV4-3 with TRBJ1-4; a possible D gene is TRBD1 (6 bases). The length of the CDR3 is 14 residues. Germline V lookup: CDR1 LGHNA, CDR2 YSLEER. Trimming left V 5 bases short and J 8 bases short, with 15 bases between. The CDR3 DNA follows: TGCGCCAGCAGCACGACAGGTATCAACGAAAAACTGTTTTTT. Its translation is CASSTTGINEKLFF.

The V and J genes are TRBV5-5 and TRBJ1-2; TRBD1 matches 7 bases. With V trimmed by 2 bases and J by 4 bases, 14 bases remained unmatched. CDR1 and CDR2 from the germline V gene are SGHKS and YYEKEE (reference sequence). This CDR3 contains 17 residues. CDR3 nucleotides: TGTGCCAGCAGCTTAGGAAGTAACCAGGGGGTGTCCTATGGCTACACCTTC. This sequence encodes CASSLGSNQGVSYGYTF.

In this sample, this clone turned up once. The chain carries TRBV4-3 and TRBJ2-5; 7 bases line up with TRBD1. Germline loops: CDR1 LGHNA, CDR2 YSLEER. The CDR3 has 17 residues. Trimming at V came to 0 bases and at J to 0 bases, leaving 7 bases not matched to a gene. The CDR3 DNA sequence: TGCGCCAGCAGCCAAGATCGGACAGGAAGGAACCAAGAGACCCAGTACTTC. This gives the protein CASSQDRTGRNQETQYF.

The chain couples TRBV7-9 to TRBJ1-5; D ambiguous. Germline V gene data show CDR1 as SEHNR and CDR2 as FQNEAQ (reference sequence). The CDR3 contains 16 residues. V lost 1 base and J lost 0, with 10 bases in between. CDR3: CASSLGSSYSNQPQHF. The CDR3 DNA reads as TGTGCCAGCAGCTTAGGATCGTCCTATAGCAATCAGCCCCAGCATTTT.

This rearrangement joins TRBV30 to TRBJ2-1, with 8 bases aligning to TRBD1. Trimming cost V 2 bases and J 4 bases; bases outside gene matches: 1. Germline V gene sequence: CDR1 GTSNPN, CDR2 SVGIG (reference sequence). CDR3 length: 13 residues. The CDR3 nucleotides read TGTGCCTGGAGTTGGACAGGGTACAATGAGCAGTTCTTC. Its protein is CAWSWTGYNEQFF.

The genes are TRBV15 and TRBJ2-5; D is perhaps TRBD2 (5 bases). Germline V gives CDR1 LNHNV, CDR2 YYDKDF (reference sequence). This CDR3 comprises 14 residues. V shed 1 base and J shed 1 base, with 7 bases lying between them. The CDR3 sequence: CATSRARVQETQYF. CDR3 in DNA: TGTGCCACCAGCAGAGCGCGGGTCCAAGAGACCCAGTACTTC.

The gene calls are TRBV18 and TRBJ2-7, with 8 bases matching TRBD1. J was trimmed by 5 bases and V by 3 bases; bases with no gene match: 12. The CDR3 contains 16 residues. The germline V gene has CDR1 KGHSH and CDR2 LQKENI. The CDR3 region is CASSPPSEQGVHEQYF. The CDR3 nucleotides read TGTGCCAGCTCACCCCCGTCAGAACAGGGGGTCCACGAGCAGTACTTC.

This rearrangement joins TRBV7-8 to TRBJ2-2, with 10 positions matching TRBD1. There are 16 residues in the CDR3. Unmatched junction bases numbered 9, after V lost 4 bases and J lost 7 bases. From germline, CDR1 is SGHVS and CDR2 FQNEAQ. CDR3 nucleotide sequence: TGTGCCAGCAGCTCAGGGACAGGGGAGGGTATCGGGGAGCTGTTTTTT. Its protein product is CASSSGTGEGIGELFF.

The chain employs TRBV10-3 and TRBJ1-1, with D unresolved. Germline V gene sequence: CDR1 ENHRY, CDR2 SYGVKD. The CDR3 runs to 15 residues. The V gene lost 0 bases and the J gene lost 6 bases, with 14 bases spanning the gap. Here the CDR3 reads CAISESVVPQAEAFF. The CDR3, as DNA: TGTGCCATCAGTGAGTCGGTCGTACCCCAGGCTGAAGCTTTCTTT.

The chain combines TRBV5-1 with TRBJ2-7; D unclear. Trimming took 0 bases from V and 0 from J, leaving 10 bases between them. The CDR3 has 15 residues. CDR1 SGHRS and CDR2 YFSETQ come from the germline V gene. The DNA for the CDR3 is TGCGCCAGCAGCTTGGCGACTCTTCGCTCCTACGAGCAGTACTTC. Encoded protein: CASSLATLRSYEQYF.

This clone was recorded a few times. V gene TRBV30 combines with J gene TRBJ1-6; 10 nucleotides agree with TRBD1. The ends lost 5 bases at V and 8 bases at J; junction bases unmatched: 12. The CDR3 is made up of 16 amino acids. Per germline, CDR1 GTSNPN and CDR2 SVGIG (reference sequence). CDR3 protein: CAWAGRGGQGYSPLHF. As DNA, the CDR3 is TGTGCCTGGGCCGGTCGAGGGGGACAGGGGTATTCACCCCTCCACTTT.

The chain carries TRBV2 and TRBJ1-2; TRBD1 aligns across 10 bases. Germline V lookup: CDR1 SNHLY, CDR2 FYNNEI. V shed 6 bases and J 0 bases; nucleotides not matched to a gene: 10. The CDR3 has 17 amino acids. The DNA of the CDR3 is TGTGCCAGCAGGACCCCCGGGACAGGGGCAGCTAACTATGGCTACACCTTC. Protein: CASRTPGTGAANYGYTF.

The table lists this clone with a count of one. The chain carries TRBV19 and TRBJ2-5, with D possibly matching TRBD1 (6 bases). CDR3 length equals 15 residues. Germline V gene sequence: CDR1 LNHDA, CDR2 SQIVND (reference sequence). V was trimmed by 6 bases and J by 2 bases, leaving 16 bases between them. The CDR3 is CASSPGQLTQETQYF. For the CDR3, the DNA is TGTGCCAGTAGCCCAGGACAGCTTACTCAAGAGACCCAGTACTTC. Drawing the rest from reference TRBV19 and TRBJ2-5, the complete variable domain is DGGITQSPKYLFRKEGQNVTLSCEQNLNHDAMYWYRQDPGQGLRLIYYSQIVNDFQKGDIAEGYSVSREKKESFPLTVTSAQKNPTAFYLCASSPGQLTQETQYFGPGTRLLVL.

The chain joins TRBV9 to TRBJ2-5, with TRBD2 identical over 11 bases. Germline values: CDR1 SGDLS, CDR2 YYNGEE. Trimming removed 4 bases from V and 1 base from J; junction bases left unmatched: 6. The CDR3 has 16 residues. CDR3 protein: CASSRGTSGLQETQYF. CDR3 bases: TGTGCCAGCAGCAGAGGGACTAGCGGCCTCCAAGAGACCCAGTACTTC. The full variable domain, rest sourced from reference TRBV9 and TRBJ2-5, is DSGVTQTPKHLITATGQRVTLRCSPRSGDLSVYWYQQSLDQGLQFLIQYYNGEERAKGNILERFSAQQFPDLHSELNLSSLELGDSALYFCASSRGTSGLQETQYFGPGTRLLVL.